The 29 T cell receptor beta chains reported below all come from one sample, sequenced in a study of response to subunit inactivated influenza vaccine. TCRdb recomputed calls from the RT-PCR reads with MiXCR, one row per CDR3 protein. The data hold fewer than 250,000 distinct CDR3 sequences, with 13% to 15% observed a single time. This material consisted of CD8+ T cells sorted from PBMCs, taken more than 4 days after vaccination. All receptors come from a man aged 45-60 years who received an inactivated influenza vaccine.

The chain couples TRBV29-1 to TRBJ1-2, with 7 bases lining up with TRBD1. The CDR3 spans 13 residues. CDR1 is SQVTM and CDR2 is ANQGSEA in the germline V gene. V lost 4 bases, J lost 4 bases, and 6 bases stayed unmatched. The CDR3 sequence is CSVAEQGFYGYTF. CDR3 in DNA: TGCAGCGTTGCCGAACAGGGGTTCTATGGCTACACCTTC.

This clonotype was observed a handful of times. The chain is built from TRBV11-2 and TRBJ2-5; 9 bases align to TRBD1. The V and J ends lost 4 bases and 3 bases, in that order; junction bases with no gene match: 3. This CDR3 comprises 14 residues. CDR1 is SGHAT and CDR2 is FQNNGV in the germline V gene. In DNA form, the CDR3 reads TGTGCCAGCAGCTCATGGACAGGGGAAGAGACCCAGTACTTC. Translating it yields CASSSWTGEETQYF.

This clonotype was detected only a few times. This rearrangement joins TRBV12-3 or TRBV12-4 to TRBJ2-7; D ambiguous. The CDR3 has 12 residues. Trimming took 6 bases from V and 7 from J, leaving 13 bases between them. The CDR3 loop reads CASSSGWWEQYF. CDR3 coding DNA: TGTGCCAGCAGCTCCGGGTGGTGGGAGCAGTACTTC.

The chain has TRBV5-6 and TRBJ2-7; 7 nucleotides align to TRBD1. Germline V lookup: CDR1 SGHDT, CDR2 YYEEEE. The V gene end was trimmed by 4 bases and the J gene end by 2 bases; junction bases not matched to a gene: 6. The CDR3 extends over 14 amino acids. DNA for the CDR3: TGTGCCAGCAGCCTACAGGGGCGACCCTACGAGCAGTACTTC. It specifies CASSLQGRPYEQYF. Complete variable domain (other parts from reference TRBV5-6 and TRBJ2-7): DAGVTQSPTHLIKTRGQQVTLRCSPKSGHDTVSWYQQALGQGPQFIFQYYEEEERQRGNFPDRFSGHQFPNYSSELNVNALLLGDSALYLCASSLQGRPYEQYFGPGTRLTVT.

This clonotype was seen only a few times. V is TRBV15 and J is TRBJ1-2; D gene ambiguous. CDR1 LNHNV and CDR2 YYDKDF come from the germline V gene (reference sequence). The V end lost 0 bases, the J end lost 5 bases, and 16 bases lay between the germline ends. This CDR3 has 16 amino acids. The DNA of the CDR3 is TGTGCCACCAGCAGAGAACAACCGTCTACCCGGTATGGCTACACCTTC. Amino acid sequence: CATSREQPSTRYGYTF.

The chain's CDR3 is CAGRRQGGDGYTF. CDR3 in DNA: TGTGCCGGACGGAGACAGGGCGGTGATGGCTACACCTTC. This chain links TRBV7-9 with TRBJ1-2; TRBD1 agrees at 7 bases. J lost 6 bases, V lost 11 bases, and 12 bases had no gene match. Per germline, CDR1 SEHNR and CDR2 FQNEAQ (reference sequence). The CDR3 sequence is 13 residues long.

In this sample, this clonotype turned up a few times. This sequence joins TRBV29-1 and TRBJ1-2; no firm D call. V was pared by 0 bases and J by 4 bases, with 15 bases between. This CDR3 is 15 amino acids long. The germline gives CDR1 SQVTM, CDR2 ANQGSEA. The CDR3 nucleotides are TGCAGCGTTGAAGATGGGTCAGGCCTATCCTATGGCTACACCTTC. It yields the protein CSVEDGSGLSYGYTF. The full variable domain, its missing parts supplied by reference TRBV29-1 and TRBJ1-2, is SAVISQKPSRDICQRGTSLTIQCQVDSQVTMMFWYRQQPGQSLTLIATANQGSEATYESGFVIDKFPISRPNLTFSTLTVSNMSPEDSSIYLCSVEDGSGLSYGYTFGSGTRLTVV.

The chain is built from TRBV7-8 and TRBJ1-5, with TRBD1 matching 10 bases. J gave up 5 bases and V 4 bases, and 5 bases lay outside the gene matches. CDR3 size: 15 residues. CDR1 is SGHVS and CDR2 is FQNEAQ in the germline V gene. The CDR3 coding sequence is TGTGCCAGCAGCTCTTCCGGGACAGGGGATCAGCCCCAGCATTTT. As protein: CASSSSGTGDQPQHF.

A single count supports this clonotype. CDR3 sequence (DNA): TGTGCCAGCAGCCAAGGTGCGCGGGGTTACAATGAGCAGTTCTTC. Translated: CASSQGARGYNEQFF. This sequence joins TRBV3-1 and TRBJ2-1, with D maybe TRBD2 (6 bases). CDR3 length equals 15 residues. The germline V gene has CDR1 LGHDT and CDR2 YNNKEL (reference sequence). Trimming took off 1 base at V and 4 bases at J, with 11 bases between the two ends.

There are a few counts of this clonotype. The chain has TRBV6-1 and TRBJ2-1, with a tentative D call TRBD1 (5 bases). Trimming removed 1 base from V and 8 bases from J, with 18 bases in between. The CDR3 runs 16 residues. Germline V gives CDR1 MNHNS, CDR2 SASEGT. For the CDR3, the DNA is TGTGCCAGCAGTGAAGTTCCGGACACCTACATAGATGAGCAGTTCTTC. This encodes CASSEVPDTYIDEQFF.

The chain couples TRBV9 to TRBJ2-7; D ambiguous. Trimming shortened V by 0 bases and J by 0 bases, and 13 bases separated the two germline ends. This CDR3 has 16 amino acids. Germline CDR1 and CDR2: SGDLS and YYNGEE. The CDR3 sequence is CASSVEKGASSYEQYF. CDR3 DNA: TGTGCCAGCAGCGTAGAAAAGGGCGCATCCTCCTACGAGCAGTACTTC.

V and J are TRBV11-2 and TRBJ1-5; D might be TRBD1 (5 bases). CDR1 is SGHAT, CDR2 FQNNGV, per germline. V lost 3 bases and J lost 2, with 8 bases in between. The CDR3 contains 14 residues. CDR3 region: CASSFGGRNQPQHF. The CDR3 DNA follows: TGTGCCAGCAGCTTCGGGGGACGCAATCAGCCCCAGCATTTT. Variable domain in full (rest from reference TRBV11-2 and TRBJ1-5): EAGVAQSPRYKIIEKRQSVAFWCNPISGHATLYWYQQILGQGPKLLIQFQNNGVVDDSQLPKDRFSAERLKGVDSTLKIQPAKLEDSAVYLCASSFGGRNQPQHFGDGTRLSIL.

The V call is TRBV2, the J call TRBJ2-7; TRBD1 is a possible D gene (6 bases). Germline loops: CDR1 SNHLY, CDR2 FYNNEI. The CDR3 is 13 amino acids. Trimming cost V 6 bases and J 1 base, with 10 bases left between them. CDR3 bases: TGTGCCAGCAGACCGACAGGATCCTACGAGCAGTACTTC. Encoded protein: CASRPTGSYEQYF.

The chain uses TRBV5-6 and TRBJ2-1; no clear D. Germline V gene lookup returns CDR1 SGHDT and CDR2 YYEEEE. Trimming took off 0 bases at V and 6 bases at J, with 13 bases between the two ends. The CDR3 is 15 amino acids. The CDR3 DNA follows: TGTGCCAGCAGCTTGGATTTGCAGTCTGGCAATGAGCAGTTCTTC. Translating it yields CASSLDLQSGNEQFF.

This rearrangement joins TRBV12-3 or TRBV12-4 to TRBJ2-5; 8 positions match TRBD1. The ends lost 3 bases at V and 5 bases at J; junction bases unmatched: 5. The CDR3 is 14 residues long. The CDR3 spells CASSFQGARETQYF. In nucleotides, the CDR3 is TGTGCCAGCAGTTTTCAGGGGGCGCGTGAGACCCAGTACTTC.

The chain combines TRBV3-1 with TRBJ1-1, with a weak D call TRBD1 (6 bases). This CDR3 region has 16 residues. CDR1 and CDR2 (germline): LGHDT, YNNKEL (reference sequence). The germline V and J ends were trimmed by 0 bases and 5 bases, with 16 bases remaining between them. CDR3 residues: CASSQDSTGGATEAFF. The CDR3 DNA reads TGTGCCAGCAGCCAAGATTCGACGGGGGGGGCAACTGAAGCTTTCTTT. The entire variable domain, with the rest obtained from reference TRBV3-1 and TRBJ1-1, is as follows: DTAVSQTPKYLVTQMGNDKSIKCEQNLGHDTMYWYKQDSKKFLKIMFSYNNKELIINETVPNRFSPKSPDKAHLNLHINSLELGDSAVYFCASSQDSTGGATEAFFGQGTRLTVV.

The table lists this clonotype with a few counts. The chain joins TRBV9 to TRBJ2-5; D is possibly TRBD1 (5 bases). The CDR3 has 17 residues. From germline, CDR1 is SGDLS and CDR2 YYNGEE. V was trimmed by 4 bases and J by 5 bases, leaving 24 bases between them. The DNA for the CDR3 is TGTGCCAGCAGCCCACGAAAGATCTTCAGGGTAAAGGAGACCCAGTACTTC. Amino acids: CASSPRKIFRVKETQYF.

The chain has TRBV6-2 or TRBV6-3 and TRBJ2-2; no reliable D call. There are 13 residues in the CDR3. V was trimmed by 6 bases and J by 8 bases, leaving 13 bases between them. Germline CDR1 is MNHEY and CDR2 is SVGEGT. The CDR3 loop is CASRSNLGGELFF. The CDR3 DNA follows: TGTGCCAGCAGGTCGAACTTGGGGGGGGAGCTGTTTTTT.

Comment on this clonotype: The conserved phenylalanine or tryptophan is not found at the CDR3 terminus, so this likely reflects a read error. This chain links TRBV29-1 with TRBJ1-1; maybe TRBD1 (6 bases). The V end lost 0 bases, the J end lost 0 bases, and 23 bases lay between the germline ends. The germline gives CDR1 SQVTM, CDR2 ANQGSEA. This CDR3 is built from 19 residues. The CDR3 bases are TGCAGCGTTGAAGATATAATCCCGCGGCAGGGGATAATGAACACTGAAGCTTTCTAT. Protein sequence: CSVEDIIPRQGIMNTEAFY.

This clonotype was observed many times. The chain links TRBV29-1 to TRBJ2-7; TRBD1 matches at 7 bases. CDR3 length: 13 amino acids. The V gene end was trimmed by 4 bases and the J gene end by 0 bases; junction bases not matched to a gene: 3. Germline V gene sequence: CDR1 SQVTM, CDR2 ANQGSEA. CDR3 nucleotides: TGCAGCGTTGTAGGGGGCTACTCCTACGAGCAGTACTTC. It codes for CSVVGGYSYEQYF.

This clonotype was recorded a few times. The rearrangement links TRBV4-1 to TRBJ2-4; 7 bases fit TRBD1. The CDR3 length is 13 residues. Germline V gene sequence: CDR1 MGHRA, CDR2 YSYEKL. Trimming took 1 base from V and 14 from J; bases not matched to a gene: 8. The CDR3 DNA follows: TGCGCCAGCAGCCAAGGGCCCGGGACAGTCAAGTACTTC. Amino acids: CASSQGPGTVKYF.

The gene calls are TRBV5-5 and TRBJ2-7; D not certain. Germline-derived CDR1 and CDR2 are SGHKS and YYEKEE (reference sequence). CDR3 size: 13 residues. Trimming left V 0 bases short and J 0 bases short, with 4 bases between. The CDR3 reads CASSLESSYEQYF. DNA for the CDR3: TGTGCCAGCAGCTTGGAGAGCTCCTACGAGCAGTACTTC.

The chain has TRBV4-1 and TRBJ2-7, with 7 bases lining up with TRBD1. Per germline, CDR1 MGHRA and CDR2 YSYEKL. There are 15 residues in the CDR3. J lost 0 bases, V lost 1 base, and 3 bases had no gene match. CDR3: CASSQGQGVSYEQYF. The CDR3 region has the DNA TGCGCCAGCAGCCAAGGACAGGGTGTCTCCTACGAGCAGTACTTC.

The chain couples TRBV29-1 to TRBJ2-7; 8 bases agree with TRBD1. Germline V CDR1 and CDR2: SQVTM, ANQGSEA. The V gene end was trimmed by 4 bases and the J gene end by 5 bases; junction bases not matched to a gene: 4. The CDR3 spans 12 residues. Here the CDR3 DNA reads TGCAGCGTTGCACAGGGGGAAAACGAGCAGTACTTC. Residues: CSVAQGENEQYF.

The CDR3 region is CASSPHRLAASYEQYF. CDR3 nucleotides: TGTGCCAGCAGCCCCCACAGACTAGCGGCGTCCTACGAGCAGTACTTC. The V and J genes are TRBV9 and TRBJ2-7; 9 bases are a match to TRBD2. Germline CDR1 reads SGDLS; CDR2 reads YYNGEE. V shed 4 bases, J shed 1 base, and the junction held 9 bases outside the gene matches. The CDR3 spans 16 residues.

The V call is TRBV4-1, the J call TRBJ2-1, with 11 positions matching TRBD1. The germline gives CDR1 MGHRA, CDR2 YSYEKL. With V trimmed by 0 bases and J by 7 bases, 5 bases remained unmatched. The CDR3 sequence is 16 residues long. The CDR3 coding sequence is TGCGCCAGCAGCCAAGATCTTGGGACAGGGGGGAATGAGCAGTTCTTC. It yields the protein CASSQDLGTGGNEQFF.

This clonotype has only a few counts. This rearrangement joins TRBV6-1 to TRBJ2-3; 9 nucleotides align to TRBD1. CDR1 and CDR2 from the germline V gene are MNHNS and SASEGT. This CDR3 spans 15 amino acids. V was clipped by 5 bases and J by 3 bases; unmatched bases: 6. The CDR3 sequence is CASSRTTGGTDTQYF. The DNA for the CDR3 is TGTGCCAGCAGTCGAACGACAGGGGGTACAGATACGCAGTATTTT.

This clonotype was found many times. J is TRBJ2-2 and V is TRBV10-3, with TRBD1 identical over 11 bases. Germline CDR1 is ENHRY and CDR2 is SYGVKD. The J segment lost 8 bases and the V segment lost 7 bases, leaving 12 bases of the junction unmatched. The length of the CDR3 is 16 residues. This CDR3 is CAITRTGGAESGELFF. The CDR3 DNA reads TGTGCCATCACCCGGACAGGGGGCGCGGAATCGGGGGAGCTGTTTTTT.

The chain joins TRBV7-8 to TRBJ2-1, with TRBD2 matching over 12 bases. Per the germline V gene, CDR1 is SGHVS and CDR2 is FQNEAQ. J gave up 6 bases and V 5 bases, and 8 bases lay outside the gene matches. CDR3 length: 16 residues. For the CDR3, the DNA is TGTGCCAGCAGCCCATGGACTAGCGGGGAAACCAATGAGCAGTTCTTC. Translated, it gives CASSPWTSGETNEQFF.